These 32 T cell receptor beta chains were all obtained from the same sample, sequenced in a study of blood T cell repertoires in COVID-19. Generated by immunoSEQ multiplex PCR, the TCRdb table keeps only in-frame clones and is missing some. The sample holds around 210,000 clones, 70% to 90% seen once. Material for sequencing was peripheral blood. These receptors were obtained from a woman aged 70-85 years with acute or convalescent COVID-19.

The chain combines TRBV15 with TRBJ1-1, with TRBD1 identical over 7 bases. CDR1 and CDR2 from the germline V gene are LNHNV and YYDKDF (reference sequence). Trimming took 4 bases from V and 7 from J; bases not matched to a gene: 6. The CDR3 consists of 13 residues. CDR3 region: CATSTFQGGEAFF. As DNA, the CDR3 is TGTGCCACCAGCACCTTTCAGGGGGGTGAAGCTTTCTTT.

The chain combines TRBV15 with TRBJ2-2; perhaps TRBD2 as D (5 bases). Trimming removed 4 bases from V and 4 bases from J, with 13 bases in between. The CDR3 sequence is 15 residues long. CDR1 LNHNV and CDR2 YYDKDF come from the germline V gene (reference sequence). DNA for the CDR3: TGTGCCACCAGCAACGGACTTCTCACCACCGGGGAGCTGTTTTTT. It is translated as CATSNGLLTTGELFF.

The chain employs TRBV12-3 or TRBV12-4 and TRBJ1-2; TRBD1 agrees at 8 bases. The ends lost 2 bases at V and 10 bases at J; junction bases unmatched: 6. CDR3 length: 13 residues. The CDR3 DNA follows: TGTGCCAGCAGTTTACTACAGGGGGGGGACTACACCTTC. Its translation: CASSLLQGGDYTF.

As DNA, the CDR3 is TGTGCCAGCAGCCCTACTAAGTCTAGCGGGTCCAGGGGTCAGTACTTC. As protein: CASSPTKSSGSRGQYF. The V call is TRBV3-1 (or the pseudogene TRBV3-2), the J call TRBJ2-4, with TRBD2 matching 8 bases. This CDR3 is 16 amino acids long. After removal of 4 bases from V and 12 bases from J, the junction contained 17 bases not matched to a gene. Germline CDR1 LGHDT, CDR2 YNNKEL (reference sequence).

The chain uses TRBV9 and TRBJ1-4, with D possibly matching TRBD1 (6 bases). CDR1 and CDR2 (germline): SGDLS, YYNGEE. The V gene lost 0 bases and the J gene lost 8 bases, with 14 bases spanning the gap. The CDR3 is 15 amino acids. The chain's CDR3 is CASSVDQGRNEKLFF. As DNA, the CDR3 is TGTGCCAGCAGCGTAGACCAGGGGCGGAACGAAAAACTGTTTTTT. Filled out from reference TRBV9 and TRBJ1-4, the complete variable domain reads DSGVTQTPKHLITATGQRVTLRCSPRSGDLSVYWYQQSLDQGLQFLIQYYNGEERAKGNILERFSAQQFPDLHSELNLSSLELGDSALYFCASSVDQGRNEKLFFGSGTQLSVL.

V gene TRBV10-1 combines with J gene TRBJ2-1; weak D call: TRBD2 (5 bases). The germline gives CDR1 WNHNN, CDR2 SYGVQD (reference sequence). V lost 0 bases to trimming and J lost 8 bases, with 11 bases between them. This CDR3 spans 14 amino acids. The CDR3 region has the DNA TGCGCCAGCAGTGAGTCCCCTAAGAGGGATGAGCAGTTCTTC. Translation: CASSESPKRDEQFF.

The V and J genes are TRBV7-9 and TRBJ1-1, with D possibly TRBD1 on 6 matching bases. The CDR3 length is 14 residues. Trimming removed 5 bases from V and 5 bases from J, with 15 bases in between. CDR1 is SEHNR, CDR2 FQNEAQ, per germline (reference sequence). The CDR3 here is CASSLHLTGTEAFF. DNA for the CDR3: TGTGCCAGCAGCCTACACTTGACAGGAACTGAAGCTTTCTTT. Drawing the rest from reference TRBV7-9 and TRBJ1-1, the complete variable domain is DTGVSQNPRHKITKRGQNVTFRCDPISEHNRLYWYRQTLGQGPEFLTYFQNEAQLEKSRLLSDRFSAERPKGSFSTLEIQRTEQGDSAMYLCASSLHLTGTEAFFGQGTRLTVV.

V and J are TRBV3-1 (or the pseudogene TRBV3-2) and TRBJ2-3; 11 bases agree with TRBD2. Per the germline V gene, CDR1 is LGHDT and CDR2 is YNNKEL (reference sequence). There are 17 residues in the CDR3. Losses at the gene ends were 0 bases for V and 7 bases for J; bases not matched to a gene: 9. The CDR3: CASSQERGLAGFNTQYF. As DNA, the CDR3 is TGTGCCAGCAGCCAAGAGAGAGGACTAGCGGGCTTTAATACGCAGTATTTT.

Comment on this clone: The junction shows a germline mismatch at one end, possibly a read error. The genes are TRBV6-1 and TRBJ2-7; possible D gene TRBD1, 5 bases. CDR3 length: 14 residues. The V gene's germline CDR1 is MNHNS and CDR2 SASEGT. The DNA of the CDR3 is TGTGCCAGCACTGAAAGGGGATCCGCCTACGAGCAGTACTTC. Its translation: CASTERGSAYEQYF.

This chain links TRBV5-6 with TRBJ2-2; 7 bases line up with TRBD1. Germline loops: CDR1 SGHDT, CDR2 YYEEEE. With 6 bases clipped from V and 6 bases from J, the junction kept 23 bases outside the gene matches. CDR3 size: 19 residues. The CDR3 DNA reads as TGTGCCAGCACCCTTCGAGACAGGGAGACAACAATTCCCGCCGGGGAGCTGTTTTTT. Translation gives CASTLRDRETTIPAGELFF.

This chain links TRBV5-5 with TRBJ2-3; perhaps TRBD2 as D (5 bases). Germline V gene data show CDR1 as SGHKS and CDR2 as YYEKEE (reference sequence). This CDR3 has 16 residues. The V gene lost 0 bases and the J gene lost 0 bases, with 11 bases spanning the gap. The CDR3 reads CASSLAARESTDTQYF. Written as DNA, the CDR3 is TGTGCCAGCAGCTTGGCCGCGAGGGAGAGCACAGATACGCAGTATTTT.

The J gene is TRBJ2-3, the V gene TRBV2; 10 positions match TRBD1. The V gene end was trimmed by 6 bases and the J gene end by 2 bases; junction bases not matched to a gene: 11. The germline V gene encodes CDR1 SNHLY and CDR2 FYNNEI. This CDR3 comprises 17 residues. CDR3 loop: CASRGQGGTSLTDTQYF. The CDR3 bases are TGTGCCAGCAGAGGACAGGGGGGGACCTCTCTCACAGATACGCAGTATTTT.

The count of this clone is one. The genes are TRBV7-9 and TRBJ1-1; D is unclear. Trimming cost V 3 bases and J 0 bases, with 5 bases left between them. This CDR3 is 13 amino acids long. Germline CDR1 is SEHNR and CDR2 is FQNEAQ (reference sequence). CDR3 loop: CASSFSVNTEAFF. In DNA form, the CDR3 reads TGTGCCAGCAGCTTTTCGGTGAACACTGAAGCTTTCTTT.

This clone was detected once. The gene calls are TRBV27 and TRBJ1-1; D uncertain. CDR3 length equals 14 residues. Germline V gives CDR1 MNHEY, CDR2 SMNVEV (reference sequence). V lost 3 bases and J lost 1, with 9 bases in between. The CDR3 DNA reads TGTGCCAGCAGTTTCCAACTCCAGAACACTGAAGCTTTCTTT. Amino acids: CASSFQLQNTEAFF.

CDR3 sequence: CASRPPGQGASEKLFF. CDR3 in DNA: TGTGCCAGCAGGCCGCCGGGACAGGGGGCCAGTGAAAAACTGTTTTTT. V and J are TRBV6-6 and TRBJ1-4; 12 bases are a match to TRBD1. Germline V gives CDR1 MNHNY, CDR2 SVGAGI (reference sequence). The CDR3 totals 16 residues. J was trimmed by 7 bases and V by 6 bases; bases with no gene match: 9.

CDR3 protein: CASSVTRTGGGGNQPQHF. CDR3 sequence (DNA): TGTGCCAGCAGTGTCACAAGGACAGGGGGTGGGGGCAATCAGCCCCAGCATTTT. This chain joins TRBV6-4 and TRBJ1-5; 10 bases are a match to TRBD1. This CDR3 comprises 18 residues. V dropped 4 bases and J dropped 2; count of bases not matched to a gene: 11. Germline values: CDR1 MRHNA, CDR2 SNTAGT.

This chain joins TRBV27 and TRBJ1-2; weak D call: TRBD1 (6 bases). The CDR3 has 14 residues. Germline V gene data show CDR1 as MNHEY and CDR2 as SMNVEV (reference sequence). V lost 3 bases and J lost 6, with 14 bases in between. Written as DNA, the CDR3 is TGTGCCAGCAGTTTTTCCAGGGGTCGGGATGGCTACACCTTC. It yields the protein CASSFSRGRDGYTF.

This rearrangement joins TRBV13 to TRBJ2-3; 8 nucleotides line up with TRBD2. CDR3 length: 14 residues. Germline loops: CDR1 PRHDT, CDR2 FYEKMQ (reference sequence). V was pared by 3 bases and J by 6 bases, with 5 bases of the junction left unmatched. CDR3 sequence: CASSFSGGSDTQYF. In DNA form, the CDR3 reads TGTGCCAGCAGCTTCAGCGGGGGCTCGGATACGCAGTATTTT.

This chain's CDR3 is CASSMTGDGYTF. As DNA, the CDR3 is TGTGCCAGCAGCATGACAGGGGACGGCTACACCTTC. V gene TRBV12-3 or TRBV12-4 combines with J gene TRBJ1-2, with 8 bases that match TRBD1. CDR3 length: 12 amino acids. Trimming removed 6 bases from V and 8 bases from J; junction bases left unmatched: 5.

The genes are TRBV24-1 and TRBJ1-6; unclear D gene. Germline V gives CDR1 KGHDR, CDR2 SFDVKD. The CDR3 spans 9 residues. Trimming took off 9 bases at V and 9 bases at J, with 2 bases between the two ends. The CDR3 coding sequence is TGTGCCACCCTTTCACCCCTCCACTTT. Encoded protein: CATLSPLHF.

This sequence joins TRBV6-2 or TRBV6-3 and TRBJ2-1, with D perhaps TRBD2 (6 bases). The CDR3 totals 15 residues. V was trimmed by 5 bases and J by 0 bases, leaving 11 bases between them. The germline V gene has CDR1 MNHEY and CDR2 SVGEGT. The CDR3 region is CASSPPGLSYNEQFF. The CDR3 DNA reads TGTGCCAGCAGTCCCCCGGGACTCTCCTACAATGAGCAGTTCTTC.

The chain is built from TRBV10-2 and TRBJ2-2, with TRBD2 matching over 8 bases. The trim removed 2 bases at V and 1 base at J, leaving 12 bases unmatched. The germline CDR1 and CDR2 sequences are WSHSY and SAAADI. CDR3 length: 19 amino acids. The CDR3 here is CASSEMGVWLAGNTGELFF. The CDR3 DNA follows: TGCGCCAGCAGTGAGATGGGGGTTTGGCTAGCGGGGAACACCGGGGAGCTGTTTTTT.

This sequence joins TRBV3-1 (or the pseudogene TRBV3-2) and TRBJ2-1, with D possibly being TRBD2 (5 bases). Germline CDR1 and CDR2: LGHDT and YNNKEL (reference sequence). V was shortened by 0 bases and J by 3 bases, with 9 bases between the two germline ends. The CDR3 spans 15 residues. The CDR3, as DNA: TGTGCCAGCAGCCAAGACTCGGGAAGCTACAATGAGCAGTTCTTC. Translating it yields CASSQDSGSYNEQFF.

V usage is TRBV12-3 or TRBV12-4 and J usage is TRBJ2-1, with a possible D match to TRBD2 (6 bases). This CDR3 comprises 13 residues. Deletions cut 3 bases from V and 6 bases from J, with 9 bases between. This chain's CDR3 is CASSFAGTNEQFF. CDR3 nucleotide sequence: TGTGCCAGCAGTTTTGCGGGGACCAATGAGCAGTTCTTC.

The V and J genes are TRBV6-5 and TRBJ2-7; 7 bases line up with TRBD1. V lost 0 bases, J lost 2 bases, and 7 bases stayed unmatched. In germline, CDR1 is MNHEY, CDR2 SVGAGI. This CDR3 is 16 amino acids long. CDR3 residues: CASSYSGTALAYEQYF. The CDR3 nucleotides are TGTGCCAGCAGTTACTCCGGGACAGCCCTTGCCTACGAGCAGTACTTC.

This clone has a single count. The rearrangement joins TRBV7-6 to TRBJ2-6; tentatively, D is TRBD2 (5 bases). CDR3 length: 17 amino acids. The V gene lost 5 bases and the J gene lost 4 bases, with 18 bases spanning the gap. From germline, CDR1 is SGHVS and CDR2 FNYEAQ. The CDR3 region is CASSTVEGSVGANVLTF. In DNA, the CDR3 is TGTGCCAGCAGCACAGTCGAGGGAAGTGTGGGGGCCAACGTCCTGACTTTC.

This chain uses TRBV11-3 with TRBJ2-3, with D perhaps TRBD2 (6 bases). Trimming cost V 2 bases and J 2 bases, with 11 bases left between them. The CDR3 sequence is 15 residues long. CDR1 and CDR2 from the germline V gene are SGHNT and YENEEA. CDR3 sequence: CASSLRSGDTDTQYF. As DNA, the CDR3 is TGTGCCAGCAGCTTACGTTCGGGGGACACAGATACGCAGTATTTT.

The chain links TRBV19 to TRBJ1-1; 8 bases map to TRBD1. This CDR3 spans 13 amino acids. V lost 6 bases, J lost 9 bases, and 9 bases stayed unmatched. The germline gives CDR1 LNHDA, CDR2 SQIVND (reference sequence). The CDR3 here is CASRRGTGFQAFF. CDR3 nucleotides: TGTGCCAGTAGGCGAGGGACAGGTTTCCAAGCTTTCTTT.

This clone has just a few counts. The J gene is TRBJ2-7, the V gene TRBV19, with 8 bases identical to TRBD1. The germline V gene has CDR1 LNHDA and CDR2 SQIVND (reference sequence). V lost 4 bases, J lost 4 bases, and 15 bases stayed unmatched. The length of the CDR3 is 17 residues. CDR3 residues: CASSSHPGTGSSYEQYF. For the CDR3, the DNA is TGTGCCAGTAGTAGCCACCCCGGGACAGGTTCGTCGTACGAGCAGTACTTC.

This clone appeared a single time. The chain employs TRBV2 and TRBJ2-2, with 7 bases lining up with TRBD2. CDR1 SNHLY and CDR2 FYNNEI come from the germline V gene. The CDR3 runs 14 residues. Trimming at V came to 3 bases and at J to 7 bases, leaving 5 bases not matched to a gene. The CDR3 here is CASSDPGEGGELFF. DNA for the CDR3: TGTGCCAGCAGTGATCCCGGGGAGGGCGGGGAGCTGTTTTTT. Complete variable domain (other parts from reference TRBV2 and TRBJ2-2): EPEVTQTPSHQVTQMGQEVILRCVPISNHLYFYWYRQILGQKVEFLVSFYNNEISEKSEIFDDQFSVERPDGSNFTLKIRSTKLEDSAMYFCASSDPGEGGELFFGEGSRLTVL.

This chain connects TRBV11-3 to TRBJ1-2; 9 bases are a match to TRBD1. The CDR3 spans 15 residues. The ends lost 3 bases at V and 5 bases at J; junction bases unmatched: 7. The germline V gene has CDR1 SGHNT and CDR2 YENEEA. CDR3 region: CASSLLGTGRYGYTF. CDR3 nucleotides: TGTGCCAGCAGCTTGCTAGGGACAGGGCGTTATGGCTACACCTTC.

This clone was counted a few times. The V call is TRBV5-1, the J call TRBJ1-1; the match to TRBD1 covers 9 bases. Germline V lookup: CDR1 SGHRS, CDR2 YFSETQ. This CDR3 is 14 amino acids long. With 4 bases clipped from V and 5 bases from J, the junction kept 6 bases outside the gene matches. Here the CDR3 reads CASSEQGARTEAFF. The DNA of the CDR3 is TGCGCCAGCAGCGAACAGGGGGCGCGAACTGAAGCTTTCTTT.